This T cell receptor beta chain was sequenced in a study of blood T cell repertoires in COVID-19. Study as a whole: The samples span acute and convalescent COVID-19 from the United States, Italy and Spain. PBMCs, B-cell-depleted T cells, or T cells provided the cDNA or gDNA that made up the material.

In the original analysis: The assay estimated nucleated cells by amplifying reference gene primers. The data were produced by immunoSEQ multiplex PCR, yet TCRdb's version contains in-frame clones alone and is incomplete. V and J calls and clone size come straight from that table; D and trimming were deduced from the DNA. The sample lists about 140,000 clones; approximately 81% were seen once. This CDR3 has 14 amino acids. Germline V gene data show CDR1 as SGHTA and CDR2 as FQGNSA. Trimming left V 1 base short and J 1 base short, with 7 bases between. V usage is TRBV7-2 and J usage is TRBJ1-1; D gene unclear. The TCR originated in a human donor in a cohort sampled during active COVID-19. The sample comprised peripheral blood. This CDR3 is CASSLVVENTEAFF. The CDR3 DNA sequence: TGTGCCAGCAGCTTAGTGGTAGAGAACACTGAAGCTTTCTTT.